This entry lists 6 T cell receptor beta chains sequenced from one sample in a study of blood T cell repertoires in COVID-19. Some clones are missing from TCRdb's copy, which holds only in-frame ones; the method was immunoSEQ multiplex PCR. The sample contains about 130,000 clones, around 73% of which appear only once. The source material was peripheral blood. The receptors stem from a man between 60 and 75 years old who had recovered from COVID-19.

This clone was counted ten times or more. J is TRBJ1-1 and V is TRBV29-1; 9 bases are a match to TRBD1. There are 11 residues in the CDR3. Germline-derived CDR1 and CDR2 are SQVTM and ANQGSEA. The junction had 8 bases not matched to a gene; V was cut back by 6 bases and J by 12 bases. CDR3 in amino acids: CSVRRTGEPFF. CDR3 bases: TGCAGCGTCCGCCGGACAGGGGAACCTTTCTTT. The whole variable domain, filled in from reference TRBV29-1 and TRBJ1-1, reads SAVISQKPSRDICQRGTSLTIQCQVDSQVTMMFWYRQQPGQSLTLIATANQGSEATYESGFVIDKFPISRPNLTFSTLTVSNMSPEDSSIYLCSVRRTGEPFFGQGTRLTVV.

The genes are TRBV27 and TRBJ1-6; 7 bases agree with TRBD1. Per the germline V gene, CDR1 is MNHEY and CDR2 is SMNVEV (reference sequence). The CDR3 length is 15 residues. V lost 2 bases to trimming and J lost 7 bases; unmatched junction nucleotides: 5. The CDR3 bases are TGTGCCAGCAGTTTAAAACAGGGGAAGAATTCACCCCTCCACTTT. Translating it yields CASSLKQGKNSPLHF.

DNA of the CDR3: TGTGCCAGCAGCTTCTACAATGAGCAGTTCTTC. The encoded protein is CASSFYNEQFF. The chain has TRBV12-3 or TRBV12-4 and TRBJ2-1; D gene ambiguous. V dropped 6 bases and J dropped 3 bases, with 3 bases sitting between them. The CDR3 has 11 residues.

The chain combines TRBV3-1 (or the pseudogene TRBV3-2) with TRBJ2-7; TRBD2 agrees at 10 bases. Germline CDR1 and CDR2: LGHDT and YNNKEL (reference sequence). J lost 0 bases, V lost 3 bases, and 8 bases had no gene match. CDR3 length: 17 amino acids. CDR3 bases: TGTGCCAGCAGCCACGGGCTAGCGGGGGACAGCTCCTACGAGCAGTACTTC. As protein: CASSHGLAGDSSYEQYF.

This chain links TRBV7-8 with TRBJ2-5, with a tentative D call TRBD1 (6 bases). Trimming took 1 base from V and 5 from J, leaving 11 bases between them. The CDR3 runs to 14 residues. CDR1 SGHVS and CDR2 FQNEAQ come from the germline V gene. Here the CDR3 reads CASSLVRDRETQYF. The CDR3 DNA follows: TGTGCCAGCAGCTTAGTTCGAGACAGGGAGACCCAGTACTTC.

J is TRBJ2-2 and V is TRBV7-2; the D gene is possibly TRBD2 (6 bases). This CDR3 is 16 amino acids long. Germline lookup yields CDR1 SGHTA and CDR2 FQGNSA. Trimming stripped 1 base from V and 3 bases from J, with 12 bases between. CDR3 in DNA: TGTGCCAGCAGCTTAGACGGCGGAGGGGACACCGGGGAGCTGTTTTTT. This codes for CASSLDGGGDTGELFF.